This T cell receptor (beta chain) was sequenced during a study of CD8+CD57+ T cells in acquired aplastic anemia. Study-level background: On average, sorted CD4+ and CD8+ cells gave 3.2 ug of DNA. Whole-study results and caveats: The same twenty-nine CD8+ CDR3 sequences occurred in patients and in controls.

CDR3 and TCR beta VDJ profiling relied on a genomic DNA template. TCRdb fed the reads into MiXCR, producing one record per CDR3 protein. The profile shows about 180,000 distinct CDR3 sequences, approximately 52% of them singletons. The CDR3 has 18 residues. Germline V CDR1 and CDR2: SGHAT, FQDESV (reference sequence). The V and J ends lost 4 bases and 0 bases respectively, with 18 bases between them. This clonotype was observed many times. Its antigen is unknown. By flow cytometry, patients selected for sequencing had shown an expansion of CD8+CD57+ cells. Each of the patients presented with severe acquired aplastic anemia. Sampling of blood occurred while the patients had still received no therapy.

The rearrangement uses TRBV11-1 and TRBJ2-2, with D perhaps matching TRBD2 (5 bases). The sequenced material came from sorted CD4+, CD8+, or CD8+CD57+ T cells (not recorded which) from PBMCs. This receptor was taken from a human donor with aplastic anemia. The DNA for the CDR3 is TGTGCCAGCAGCTCGGAGGTGGTAGGTCTCTCGAACACCGGGGAGCTGTTTTTT. It codes for CASSSEVVGLSNTGELFF.